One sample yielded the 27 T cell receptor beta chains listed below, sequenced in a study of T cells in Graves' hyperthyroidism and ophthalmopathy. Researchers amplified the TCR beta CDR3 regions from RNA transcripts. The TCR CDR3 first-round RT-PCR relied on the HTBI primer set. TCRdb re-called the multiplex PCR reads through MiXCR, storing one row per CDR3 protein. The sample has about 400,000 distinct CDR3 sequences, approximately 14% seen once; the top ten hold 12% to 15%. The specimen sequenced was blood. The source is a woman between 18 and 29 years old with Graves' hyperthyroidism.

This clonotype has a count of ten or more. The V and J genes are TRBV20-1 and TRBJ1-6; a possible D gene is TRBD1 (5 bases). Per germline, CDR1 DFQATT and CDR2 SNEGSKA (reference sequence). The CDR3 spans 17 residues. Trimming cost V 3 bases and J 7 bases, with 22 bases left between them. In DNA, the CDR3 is TGCAGTGCTAGTTCCTCCGGGACGGATTCCCCCAATTCACCCCTCCACTTT. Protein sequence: CSASSSGTDSPNSPLHF.

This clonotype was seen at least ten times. Written as DNA, the CDR3 is TGCGCCAGCAGTATAGCGGATTACACAGATACGCAGTATTTT. Its protein product is CASSIADYTDTQYF. The rearrangement links TRBV5-1 to TRBJ2-3; perhaps TRBD2 as D (6 bases). The CDR3 length is 14 residues. The ends were cut back, 5 bases at V and 2 bases at J, with 12 bases in the middle. CDR1 is SGHRS, CDR2 YFSETQ, per germline.

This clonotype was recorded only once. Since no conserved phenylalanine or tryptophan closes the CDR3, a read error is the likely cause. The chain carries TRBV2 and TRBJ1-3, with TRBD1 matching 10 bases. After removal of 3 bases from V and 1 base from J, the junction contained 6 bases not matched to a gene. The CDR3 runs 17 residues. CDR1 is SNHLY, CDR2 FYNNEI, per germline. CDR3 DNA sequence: TGTGCCAGCAGTGAGCGGGACAGGGGACGGTCTGGAAACACCATATATTCT. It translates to CASSERDRGRSGNTIYS.

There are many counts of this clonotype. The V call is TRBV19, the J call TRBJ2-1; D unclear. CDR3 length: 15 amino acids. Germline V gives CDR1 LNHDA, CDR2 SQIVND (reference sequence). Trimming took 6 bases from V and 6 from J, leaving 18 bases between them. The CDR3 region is CASRAPNLQSNEQFF. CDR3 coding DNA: TGTGCCAGTAGGGCTCCCAATCTACAATCCAATGAGCAGTTCTTC.

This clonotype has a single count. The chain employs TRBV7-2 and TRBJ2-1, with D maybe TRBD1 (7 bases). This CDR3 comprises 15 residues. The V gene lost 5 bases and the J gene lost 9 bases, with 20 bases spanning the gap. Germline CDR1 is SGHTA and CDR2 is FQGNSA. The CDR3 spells CASSRQGGVLSEQFF. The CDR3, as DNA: TGTGCCAGCAGCCGTCAGGGGGGTGTTCTCTCTGAGCAGTTCTTC.

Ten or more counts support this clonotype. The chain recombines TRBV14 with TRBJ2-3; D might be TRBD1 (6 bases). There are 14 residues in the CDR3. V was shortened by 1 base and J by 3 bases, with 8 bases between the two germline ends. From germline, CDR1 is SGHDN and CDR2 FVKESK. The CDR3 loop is CASSQVQGTDTQYF. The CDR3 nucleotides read TGTGCCAGCAGCCAAGTACAGGGAACAGATACGCAGTATTTT.

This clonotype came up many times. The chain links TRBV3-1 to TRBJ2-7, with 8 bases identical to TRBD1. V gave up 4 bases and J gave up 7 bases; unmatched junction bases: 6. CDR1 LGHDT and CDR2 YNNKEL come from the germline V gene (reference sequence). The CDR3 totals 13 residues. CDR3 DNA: TGTGCCAGCAGCCGCAACAGGGGGTGGGAGCAGTACTTC. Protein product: CASSRNRGWEQYF.

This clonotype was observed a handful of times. CDR3 DNA: TGCGCCAGCAGCTTGGGGGCCAATGAGCAGTTCTTC. Amino acid sequence: CASSLGANEQFF. This chain joins TRBV5-1 and TRBJ2-1; no firm D call. Germline CDR1 SGHRS, CDR2 YFSETQ. With 0 bases removed from V and 6 bases from J, the gap between germline ends came to 4 bases. This CDR3 has 12 residues. The full variable domain, rest sourced from reference TRBV5-1 and TRBJ2-1, is KAGVTQTPRYLIKTRGQQVTLSCSPISGHRSVSWYQQTPGQGLQFLFEYFSETQRNKGNFPGRFSGRQFSNSRSEMNVSTLELGDSALYLCASSLGANEQFFGPGTRLTVL.

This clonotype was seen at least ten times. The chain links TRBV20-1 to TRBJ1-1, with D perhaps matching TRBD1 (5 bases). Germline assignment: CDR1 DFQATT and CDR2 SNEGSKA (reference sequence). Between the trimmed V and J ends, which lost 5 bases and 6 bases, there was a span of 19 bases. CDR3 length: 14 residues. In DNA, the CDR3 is TGCAGTGCTTATTTCTCGGGGGGGGTCGCTGAAGCTTTCTTT. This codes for CSAYFSGGVAEAFF.

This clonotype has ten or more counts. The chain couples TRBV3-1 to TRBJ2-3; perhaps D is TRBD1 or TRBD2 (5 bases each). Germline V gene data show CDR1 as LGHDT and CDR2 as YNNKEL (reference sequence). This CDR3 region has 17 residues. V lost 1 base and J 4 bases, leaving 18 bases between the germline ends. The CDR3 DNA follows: TGTGCCAGCAGCCAAGGGGCCAAAAAGGGGAGTCCAGATACGCAGTATTTT. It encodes CASSQGAKKGSPDTQYF.

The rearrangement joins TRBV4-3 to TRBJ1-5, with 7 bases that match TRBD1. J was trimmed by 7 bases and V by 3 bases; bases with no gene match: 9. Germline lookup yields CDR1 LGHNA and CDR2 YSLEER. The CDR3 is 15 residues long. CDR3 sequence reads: CASSQAPGGNQPQHF. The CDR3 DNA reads TGCGCCAGCAGCCAGGCCCCAGGGGGAAACCAGCCCCAGCATTTT.

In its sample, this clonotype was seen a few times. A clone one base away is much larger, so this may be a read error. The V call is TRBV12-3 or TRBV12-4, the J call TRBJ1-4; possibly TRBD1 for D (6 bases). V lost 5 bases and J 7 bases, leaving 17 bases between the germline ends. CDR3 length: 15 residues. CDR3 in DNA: TGTGCCAGCAGTATCCAGGCAGGGGCGGCTGAAAAACTGTTTTTT. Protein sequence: CASSIQAGAAEKLFF.

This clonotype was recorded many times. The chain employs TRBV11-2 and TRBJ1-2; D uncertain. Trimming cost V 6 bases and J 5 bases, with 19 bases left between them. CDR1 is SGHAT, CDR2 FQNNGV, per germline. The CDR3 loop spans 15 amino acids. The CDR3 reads CASSELAAVGYGYTF. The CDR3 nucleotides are TGTGCCAGCAGTGAATTGGCTGCGGTCGGATATGGCTACACCTTC.

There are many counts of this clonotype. The CDR3 protein is CASSYLETQYF. The CDR3 DNA reads as TGTGCCAGCAGTTACTTGGAGACCCAGTACTTC. The genes are TRBV6-2 or TRBV6-3 and TRBJ2-5, with D hard to call. V lost 1 base to trimming and J lost 5 bases, with 2 bases between them. The germline CDR1 and CDR2 sequences are MNHEY and SVGEGT. There are 11 residues in the CDR3.

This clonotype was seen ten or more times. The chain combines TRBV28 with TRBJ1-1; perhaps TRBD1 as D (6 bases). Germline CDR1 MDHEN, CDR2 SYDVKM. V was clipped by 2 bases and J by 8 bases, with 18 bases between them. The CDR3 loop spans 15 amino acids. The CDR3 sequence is CASSLSGGGIAEAFF. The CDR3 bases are TGTGCCAGCAGTTTAAGCGGGGGCGGTATCGCGGAAGCTTTCTTT.

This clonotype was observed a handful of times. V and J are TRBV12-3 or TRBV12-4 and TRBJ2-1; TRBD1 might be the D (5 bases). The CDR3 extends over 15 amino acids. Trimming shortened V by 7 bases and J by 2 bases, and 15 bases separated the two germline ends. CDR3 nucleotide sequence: TGTGCCAGCACATGGGCAGGGTTGGCCTACAATGAGCAGTTCTTC. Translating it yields CASTWAGLAYNEQFF.

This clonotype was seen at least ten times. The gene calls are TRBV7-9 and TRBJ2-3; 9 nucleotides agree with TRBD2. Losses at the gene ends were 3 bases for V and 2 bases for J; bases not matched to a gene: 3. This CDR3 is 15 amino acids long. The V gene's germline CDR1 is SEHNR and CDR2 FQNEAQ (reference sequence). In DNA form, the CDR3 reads TGTGCCAGCAGCTTTAGCGGGGGAGACACAGATACGCAGTATTTT. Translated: CASSFSGGDTDTQYF.

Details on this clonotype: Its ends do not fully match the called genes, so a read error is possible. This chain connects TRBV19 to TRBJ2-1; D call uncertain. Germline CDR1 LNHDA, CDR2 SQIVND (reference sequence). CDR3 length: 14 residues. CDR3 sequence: CASSQASSYNEQSF. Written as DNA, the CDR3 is TGTGCCAGTAGCCAGGCTTCCTCCTACAATGAGCAGTCCTTC.

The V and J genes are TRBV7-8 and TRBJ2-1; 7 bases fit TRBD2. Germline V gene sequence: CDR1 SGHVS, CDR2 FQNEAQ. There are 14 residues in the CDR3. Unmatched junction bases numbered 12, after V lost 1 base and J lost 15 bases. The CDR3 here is CASSLEAGLGLLFF. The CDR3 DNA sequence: TGTGCCAGCAGCTTAGAAGCGGGTCTGGGACTACTGTTCTTC.

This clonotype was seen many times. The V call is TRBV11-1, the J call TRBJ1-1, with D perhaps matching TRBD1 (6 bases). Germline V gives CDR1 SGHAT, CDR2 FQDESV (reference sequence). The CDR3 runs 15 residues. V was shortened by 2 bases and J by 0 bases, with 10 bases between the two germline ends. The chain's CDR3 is CASSLNAGVNTEAFF. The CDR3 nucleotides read TGTGCCAGCAGCTTAAACGCAGGGGTGAACACTGAAGCTTTCTTT.

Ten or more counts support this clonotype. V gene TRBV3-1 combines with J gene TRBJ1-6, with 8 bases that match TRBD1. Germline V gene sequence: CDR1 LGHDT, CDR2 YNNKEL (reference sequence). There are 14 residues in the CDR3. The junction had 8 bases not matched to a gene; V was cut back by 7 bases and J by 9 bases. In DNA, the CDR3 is TGTGCCAGCAAGAATCAGGGGGCTAGTTCACCCCTCCACTTT. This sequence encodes CASKNQGASSPLHF. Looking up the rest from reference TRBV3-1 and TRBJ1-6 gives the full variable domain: DTAVSQTPKYLVTQMGNDKSIKCEQNLGHDTMYWYKQDSKKFLKIMFSYNNKELIINETVPNRFSPKSPDKAHLNLHINSLELGDSAVYFCASKNQGASSPLHFGNGTRLTVT.

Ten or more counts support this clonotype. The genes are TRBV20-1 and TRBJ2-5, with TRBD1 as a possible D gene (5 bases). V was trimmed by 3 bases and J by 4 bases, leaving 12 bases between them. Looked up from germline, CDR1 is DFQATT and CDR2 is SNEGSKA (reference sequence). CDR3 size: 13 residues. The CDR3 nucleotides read TGCAGTGCTAGCAAGGCAGGGATAGAGACCCAGTACTTC. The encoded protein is CSASKAGIETQYF.

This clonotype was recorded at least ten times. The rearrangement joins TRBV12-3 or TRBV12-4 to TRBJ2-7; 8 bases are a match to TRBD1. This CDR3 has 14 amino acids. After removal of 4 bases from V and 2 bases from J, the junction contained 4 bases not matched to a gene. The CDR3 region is CASSYQGAAYEQYF. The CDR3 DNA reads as TGTGCCAGCAGTTACCAGGGGGCGGCCTACGAGCAGTACTTC.

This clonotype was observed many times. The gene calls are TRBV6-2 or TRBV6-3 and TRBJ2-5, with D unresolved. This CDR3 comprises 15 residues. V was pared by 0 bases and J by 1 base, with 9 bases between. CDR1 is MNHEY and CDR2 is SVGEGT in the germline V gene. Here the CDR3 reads CASSYSILVQETQYF. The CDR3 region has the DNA TGTGCCAGCAGTTACTCGATATTAGTCCAAGAGACCCAGTACTTC.

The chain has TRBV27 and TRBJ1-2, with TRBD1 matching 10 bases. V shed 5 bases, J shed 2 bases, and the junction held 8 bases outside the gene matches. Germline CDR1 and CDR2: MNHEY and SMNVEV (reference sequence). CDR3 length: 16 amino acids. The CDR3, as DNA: TGTGCCAGCAGTCCGATGGGACAGGGGCCCAACTATGGCTACACCTTC. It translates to CASSPMGQGPNYGYTF.

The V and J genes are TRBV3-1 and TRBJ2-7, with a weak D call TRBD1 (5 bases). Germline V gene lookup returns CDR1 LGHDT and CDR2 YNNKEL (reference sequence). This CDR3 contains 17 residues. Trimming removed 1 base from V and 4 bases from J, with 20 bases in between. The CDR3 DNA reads TGTGCCAGCAGCCAAGGGGGCCCGGGCCTCCCTACGTACGAGCAGTACTTC. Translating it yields CASSQGGPGLPTYEQYF.

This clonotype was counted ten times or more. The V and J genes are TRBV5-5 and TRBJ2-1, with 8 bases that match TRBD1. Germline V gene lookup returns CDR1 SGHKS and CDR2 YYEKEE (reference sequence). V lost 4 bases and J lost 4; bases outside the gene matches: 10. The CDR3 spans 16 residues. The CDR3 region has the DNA TGTGCCAGCAGCCCGGCAGGGACAGGAGCTTACAATGAGCAGTTCTTC. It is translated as CASSPAGTGAYNEQFF.